This T cell receptor beta chain was recovered during a study of T cell responses to AZD1222 COVID-19 vaccine. Profiled with immunoSEQ multiplex PCR; TCRdb holds only in-frame clones, not every one. The repertoire holds about 120,000 clones, with more than 70% as singletons. V was cut by 4 bases and J by 2 bases, with 13 bases left in between. CDR1 and CDR2 (germline): SGHDT, YYEEEE. This CDR3 has 14 amino acids. The J gene is TRBJ2-7, the V gene TRBV5-6, with TRBD1 as a possible D gene (5 bases). The source material was peripheral blood, sampled on day 0 of AZD1222 vaccination. The receptor comes from an adult in good health. CDR3 sequence: CASSPPSTAYEQYF. DNA of the CDR3: TGTGCCAGCAGCCCCCCTTCGACAGCCTACGAGCAGTACTTC.